The rows below give T cell receptor beta chains drawn from one sample of a study of blood T cells in healthy people across ages. In TCRdb, the 5' RACE reads were re-called with MiXCR into one record per CDR3 protein. The sample records about 1,000,000 distinct CDR3 sequences, under 55% being singletons. Sequencing was done on a sample of blood. Every receptor here comes from a woman aged 55 to 70 in good health. Each CDR3 is given with its conserved first and last residue. The order of the fields is D gene, J gene, clone size, V gene, CDR3 DNA, CDR3 protein. A D gene is named only where the DNA matches it firmly. Some rows have no size entry. The others give once, few or many, or a class for an expanded clone.

d_call: TRBD2; j_call: TRBJ2-4; clone_size: once; v_call: TRBV5-6; cdr3_nt: TGTGCCAGCAGCGGCGATCCCGGGACTAGCGGGATTAGAGCCAAAAACATTCAGTACTTC; cdr3_aa: CASSGDPGTSGIRAKNIQYF
d_call: .; j_call: TRBJ2-1; clone_size: .; v_call: TRBV7-8; cdr3_nt: TGTGCCAGCAGCCAGGTCGACTACAATGAGCAGTTCTTC; cdr3_aa: CASSQVDYNEQFF
d_call: TRBD1; j_call: TRBJ1-4; clone_size: few; v_call: TRBV7-9; cdr3_nt: TGTGCCAGCAGCGTACACAGGGGTAATAATGAAAAACTGTTTTTT; cdr3_aa: CASSVHRGNNEKLFF
d_call: .; j_call: TRBJ2-1; clone_size: .; v_call: TRBV29-1; cdr3_nt: TGCAGCGTTGTACAAATAAGCTCCTACAATGAGCAGTTCTTC; cdr3_aa: CSVVQISSYNEQFF
d_call: TRBD2; j_call: TRBJ2-1; clone_size: .; v_call: TRBV5-1; cdr3_nt: TGCGCCAGCAGCTTCGCGGGAGCCTACAATGAGCAGTTCTTC; cdr3_aa: CASSFAGAYNEQFF
d_call: .; j_call: TRBJ2-7; clone_size: .; v_call: TRBV7-3; cdr3_nt: TGTGCCAGCAGCTTAGTCAGGGCAGGGGGGGAGTACGAGCAGTACTTC; cdr3_aa: CASSLVRAGGEYEQYF
d_call: .; j_call: TRBJ1-2; clone_size: .; v_call: TRBV3-1; cdr3_nt: TGTGCCAGCAGCCAAGAGCACAGGGACTATGGCTACACCTTC; cdr3_aa: CASSQEHRDYGYTF
d_call: TRBD1; j_call: TRBJ2-3; clone_size: few; v_call: TRBV5-1; cdr3_nt: TGCGCCAGCAGCCTTAACATCGGACAGGGCAGCACAGATACGCAGTATTTT; cdr3_aa: CASSLNIGQGSTDTQYF
d_call: .; j_call: TRBJ2-1; clone_size: few; v_call: TRBV12-3/TRBV12-4; cdr3_nt: TGTGCCAGCAGTTCCCCTTACAGGAACAATGAGCAGTTCTTC; cdr3_aa: CASSSPYRNNEQFF
d_call: .; j_call: TRBJ2-7; clone_size: .; v_call: TRBV27; cdr3_nt: TGTGCCAGCAGTCCAGTCAGGGGTGGGGAGCAGTACTTC; cdr3_aa: CASSPVRGGEQYF
d_call: .; j_call: TRBJ2-3; clone_size: few; v_call: TRBV29-1; cdr3_nt: TGCAGCGACCGCGCGACAGGCTTGAGGCAGTATTTT; cdr3_aa: CSDRATGLRQYF
d_call: .; j_call: TRBJ1-1; clone_size: .; v_call: TRBV29-1; cdr3_nt: TGCAGCGTTGTGCGGGCCAGGAACACTGAAGCTTTCTTT; cdr3_aa: CSVVRARNTEAFF
d_call: TRBD1; j_call: TRBJ1-2; clone_size: .; v_call: TRBV19; cdr3_nt: TGTGCCAGTAGTCCTACAGGGGATGGCTACACCTTC; cdr3_aa: CASSPTGDGYTF
d_call: .; j_call: TRBJ2-5; clone_size: few; v_call: TRBV27; cdr3_nt: TGTGCCAGCAAGCCCCTGGCGGGAGAGACCCAGTACTTC; cdr3_aa: CASKPLAGETQYF
d_call: .; j_call: TRBJ2-3; clone_size: few; v_call: TRBV2; cdr3_nt: TGTGCCAGCAGCCGCGCTCGGGACCTCACAAGCACAGATACGCAGTATTTT; cdr3_aa: CASSRARDLTSTDTQYF
d_call: TRBD2; j_call: TRBJ2-1; clone_size: .; v_call: TRBV7-9; cdr3_nt: TGTGCCAGCAGCCCCCCGGGACTAGCGGGAATCATAGCCGATGAGCAGTTCTTC; cdr3_aa: CASSPPGLAGIIADEQFF
d_call: TRBD2; j_call: TRBJ2-7; clone_size: few; v_call: TRBV29-1; cdr3_nt: TGCAGCGTAGGGGCTCGCGGGAGTATCGAGCAGTACTTC; cdr3_aa: CSVGARGSIEQYF
d_call: TRBD1; j_call: TRBJ2-1; clone_size: .; v_call: TRBV2; cdr3_nt: TGTGCCATCGGACAGGGCGAAGGTGAGCAGTTCTTC; cdr3_aa: CAIGQGEGEQFF
d_call: .; j_call: TRBJ2-1; clone_size: .; v_call: TRBV29-1; cdr3_nt: TGCAGCGTAGCCCCACCCAGCCAGAATGAGCAGTTCTTC; cdr3_aa: CSVAPPSQNEQFF
d_call: TRBD1; j_call: TRBJ2-7; clone_size: .; v_call: TRBV20-1; cdr3_nt: TGCAGTGCTAGAGTTCTCCCGGGACAGGTGAACTCCTACGAGCAGTACTTC; cdr3_aa: CSARVLPGQVNSYEQYF
d_call: TRBD1; j_call: TRBJ2-1; clone_size: .; v_call: TRBV7-9; cdr3_nt: TGTGCCAGCAGCCCCGGGACAGGGGAAGAATACAATGAGCAGTTCTTC; cdr3_aa: CASSPGTGEEYNEQFF
d_call: TRBD1; j_call: TRBJ1-2; clone_size: few; v_call: TRBV5-1; cdr3_nt: TGCGCCAGCAGCGTGGGACAGCCGATAAACTATGGCTACACCTTC; cdr3_aa: CASSVGQPINYGYTF
d_call: .; j_call: TRBJ2-7; clone_size: .; v_call: TRBV5-1; cdr3_nt: TGCGCCAGCAGCTTGGCCGGGGGAGAGGAGTACTTC; cdr3_aa: CASSLAGGEEYF
d_call: .; j_call: TRBJ2-1; clone_size: .; v_call: TRBV2; cdr3_nt: TGTGCCAGCAGTGGCGGGGCCCTTTATGAGCAGTTCTTC; cdr3_aa: CASSGGALYEQFF
d_call: .; j_call: TRBJ1-2; clone_size: .; v_call: TRBV20-1; cdr3_nt: TGCAGTGCTACCCCGACAGGATTTCATGGCTACACCTTC; cdr3_aa: CSATPTGFHGYTF
d_call: .; j_call: TRBJ1-6; clone_size: few; v_call: TRBV20-1; cdr3_nt: TGCAGTGCTAGGTTGGGGGGAGCACCAAATTCACCCCTCCACTTT; cdr3_aa: CSARLGGAPNSPLHF
d_call: TRBD2; j_call: TRBJ2-3; clone_size: many; v_call: TRBV4-1; cdr3_nt: TGCGCCAGCAGCCAAGAGCTAGCGGACACAGATACGCAGTATTTT; cdr3_aa: CASSQELADTDTQYF
d_call: TRBD2; j_call: TRBJ2-7; clone_size: .; v_call: TRBV28; cdr3_nt: TGTGCCAGCAGCCCCCTTCGAGCGGGAAGGGACTACGAGCAGTACTTC; cdr3_aa: CASSPLRAGRDYEQYF
d_call: .; j_call: TRBJ2-6; clone_size: .; v_call: TRBV27; cdr3_nt: TGTGCCAGCAGTCGAGGGCTTGGGGCCAACGTCCTGACTTTC; cdr3_aa: CASSRGLGANVLTF
d_call: .; j_call: TRBJ2-7; clone_size: .; v_call: TRBV7-9; cdr3_nt: TGTGCCAGCAGCACCGGGGTTTCCTACGAGCAGTACTTC; cdr3_aa: CASSTGVSYEQYF
d_call: TRBD1; j_call: TRBJ2-7; clone_size: few; v_call: TRBV12-3/TRBV12-4; cdr3_nt: TGTGCCAGCAGTTACCTGGGACAGTCCTACGAGCAGTACTTC; cdr3_aa: CASSYLGQSYEQYF
d_call: .; j_call: TRBJ2-5; clone_size: .; v_call: TRBV6-4; cdr3_nt: TGTGCCAGCAGTCCGGACCACCCAGGGACCCAGTACTTC; cdr3_aa: CASSPDHPGTQYF
d_call: .; j_call: TRBJ1-2; clone_size: few; v_call: TRBV4-1; cdr3_nt: TGCGCCAGCAGCCCCAGGATAGGGGATGGCTATGGCTACACCTTC; cdr3_aa: CASSPRIGDGYGYTF
d_call: .; j_call: TRBJ2-7; clone_size: .; v_call: TRBV3-1; cdr3_nt: TGTGCCAGCAGTGGCGGACACAGCTACGAGCAGTACTTC; cdr3_aa: CASSGGHSYEQYF
d_call: TRBD1; j_call: TRBJ2-6; clone_size: .; v_call: TRBV25-1; cdr3_nt: TGTGCCAGCAGTGAATTTGGACAGGCCCCCGTCCTGACTTTC; cdr3_aa: CASSEFGQAPVLTF
d_call: .; j_call: TRBJ2-7; clone_size: .; v_call: TRBV7-6; cdr3_nt: TGTGCCAGCAGCTTAGAAGCGGAAGTATCCTACGAGCAGTACTTC; cdr3_aa: CASSLEAEVSYEQYF
d_call: .; j_call: TRBJ2-7; clone_size: few; v_call: TRBV28; cdr3_nt: TGTGCCAGCAGTCAAACTTTATCGCGGGCCTACGAGCAGTACTTC; cdr3_aa: CASSQTLSRAYEQYF
d_call: .; j_call: TRBJ1-1; clone_size: .; v_call: TRBV12-3/TRBV12-4; cdr3_nt: TGTGCCAGCAGTTTAGGGCAGCAGAACACTGAAGCTTTCTTT; cdr3_aa: CASSLGQQNTEAFF
d_call: .; j_call: TRBJ2-3; clone_size: few; v_call: TRBV7-3; cdr3_nt: TGTGCCAGCAGCCCCCCGGGCGGGACCACAGATACGCAGTATTTT; cdr3_aa: CASSPPGGTTDTQYF
d_call: .; j_call: TRBJ1-5; clone_size: few; v_call: TRBV4-1; cdr3_nt: TGCGCCAGCAGCCAAGATCGGATCGGCAATCAGCCCCAGCATTTT; cdr3_aa: CASSQDRIGNQPQHF
d_call: TRBD2; j_call: TRBJ2-3; clone_size: .; v_call: TRBV20-1; cdr3_nt: TGCAGTGCTAGATCCCAAGCGGGAGAACCAGATACGCAGTATTTT; cdr3_aa: CSARSQAGEPDTQYF
d_call: TRBD2; j_call: TRBJ2-3; clone_size: .; v_call: TRBV7-9; cdr3_nt: TGTGCCAGCAGCTTCGTACTAGCGGGTAGCACAGATACGCAGTATTTT; cdr3_aa: CASSFVLAGSTDTQYF
d_call: TRBD2; j_call: TRBJ2-3; clone_size: .; v_call: TRBV7-9; cdr3_nt: TGTGCCAGCAGCTTAAGGCTAGCGGGAGGTTTTGGCACAGATACGCAGTATTTT; cdr3_aa: CASSLRLAGGFGTDTQYF
d_call: .; j_call: TRBJ2-4; clone_size: few; v_call: TRBV18; cdr3_nt: TGTGCCAGCTCACCAAGCGAGTGGGCCAAAAACATTCAGTACTTC; cdr3_aa: CASSPSEWAKNIQYF
d_call: .; j_call: TRBJ2-3; clone_size: few; v_call: TRBV7-3; cdr3_nt: TGTGCCAGCAGCTTAACGAGGGACACAGATACGCAGTATTTT; cdr3_aa: CASSLTRDTDTQYF
d_call: .; j_call: TRBJ2-5; clone_size: .; v_call: TRBV29-1; cdr3_nt: TGCAGCGTAGCGGAATACAATGAGCAGTACTTC; cdr3_aa: CSVAEYNEQYF
d_call: TRBD2; j_call: TRBJ2-5; clone_size: few; v_call: TRBV7-6; cdr3_nt: TGTGCCAGCACGGGACTAGCGGGAGGTCTCCAAGAGACCCAGTACTTC; cdr3_aa: CASTGLAGGLQETQYF
d_call: TRBD2; j_call: TRBJ2-7; clone_size: .; v_call: TRBV5-1; cdr3_nt: TGCGCCAGCAGGGCCAGGGCACGGACTAGCTTAAATCCCACTTACGAGCAGTACTTC; cdr3_aa: CASRARARTSLNPTYEQYF
d_call: .; j_call: TRBJ2-7; clone_size: many; v_call: TRBV29-1; cdr3_nt: TGCAGCGTTGGGTCTAACTACGAGCAGTACTTC; cdr3_aa: CSVGSNYEQYF
d_call: TRBD1; j_call: TRBJ2-7; clone_size: .; v_call: TRBV30; cdr3_nt: TGTGCCTGGAGGAAGGGGGCCAGGGACAATGAGCAGTACTTC; cdr3_aa: CAWRKGARDNEQYF
d_call: .; j_call: TRBJ1-2; clone_size: .; v_call: TRBV7-6; cdr3_nt: TGTGCCAGCAGCCTATCGTCCGGGAATGGCTACACCTTC; cdr3_aa: CASSLSSGNGYTF
d_call: TRBD2; j_call: TRBJ2-3; clone_size: .; v_call: TRBV11-2; cdr3_nt: TGTGCCAGCAGCCCTAGCGGGAGTCAACAATATACGCAGTATTTT; cdr3_aa: CASSPSGSQQYTQYF
d_call: .; j_call: TRBJ2-7; clone_size: .; v_call: TRBV7-2; cdr3_nt: TGTGCCAGCAGCTTAGGGCGGATAAGCTCCTACGAGCAGTACTTC; cdr3_aa: CASSLGRISSYEQYF
d_call: .; j_call: TRBJ1-2; clone_size: .; v_call: TRBV29-1; cdr3_nt: TGCAGCGGTGTTGGGCGAACTAACTATGGCTACACCTTC; cdr3_aa: CSGVGRTNYGYTF
d_call: TRBD2; j_call: TRBJ2-7; clone_size: .; v_call: TRBV7-2; cdr3_nt: TGTGCCAGCAGCTTAGTGAGTAGCGGGTTGAACGAGCAGTACTTC; cdr3_aa: CASSLVSSGLNEQYF
d_call: TRBD2; j_call: TRBJ2-3; clone_size: many; v_call: TRBV29-1; cdr3_nt: TGCAGCGTTGATGGTCGCCGGCGGGGGGCCTCCCCAGATACGCAGTATTTT; cdr3_aa: CSVDGRRRGASPDTQYF
d_call: TRBD2; j_call: TRBJ2-5; clone_size: .; v_call: TRBV7-3; cdr3_nt: TGTGCCAGCAGCCAGACTAGCGGGAATGGGGAGACCCAGTACTTC; cdr3_aa: CASSQTSGNGETQYF
d_call: TRBD2; j_call: TRBJ2-1; clone_size: .; v_call: TRBV6-2/TRBV6-3; cdr3_nt: TGTGCCAGCAGGAACCGACTAGCGGGAGGGAATGAGCAGTTCTTC; cdr3_aa: CASRNRLAGGNEQFF
d_call: .; j_call: TRBJ2-7; clone_size: few; v_call: TRBV20-1; cdr3_nt: TGCAGTGCTACTAGAGCGGGCAGGGAGGACGAGCAGTACTTC; cdr3_aa: CSATRAGREDEQYF
d_call: TRBD2; j_call: TRBJ2-1; clone_size: .; v_call: TRBV27; cdr3_nt: TGTGCCAGCAGTTCAGGGACTAGCGGGAGTGGTGGTGAGCAGTTCTTC; cdr3_aa: CASSSGTSGSGGEQFF